The 14 T cell receptor beta chains reported below all come from one sample, sequenced in a study of cytomegalovirus exposure and HLA in healthy donors. The PCR used 60 Vbeta and 13 Jbeta primers. Produced via immunoSEQ multiplex PCR; TCRdb's table is partial and in-frame only. The table records around 200,000 clones, less than 80% of them present only once. Input material: PBMCs. These receptor sequences come from a man aged 40-50 years in good health and CMV-seronegative.

The J gene is TRBJ2-2, the V gene TRBV6-6, with D maybe TRBD2 (5 bases). The CDR3 has 14 residues. Trimming cost V 8 bases and J 4 bases, with 14 bases left between them. The germline V gene has CDR1 MNHNY and CDR2 SVGAGI (reference sequence). CDR3 protein: CASYRGSGTGELFF. The CDR3, as DNA: TGTGCCAGCTATCGAGGGTCGGGCACCGGGGAGCTGTTTTTT.

The CDR3: CASSPDPYSGYTF. CDR3 nucleotide sequence: TGTGCCAGCTCACCAGACCCCTATAGCGGCTACACCTTC. This chain links TRBV18 with TRBJ1-2; D ambiguous. Germline-derived CDR1 and CDR2 are KGHSH and LQKENI. The CDR3 contains 13 residues. V lost 2 bases to trimming and J lost 8 bases, with 12 bases between them.

Note on this clone: At one of its ends the junction is not consistent with the germline gene, which may arise from a read error. The sample carries other DNA sequences with the same CDR3. The chain combines TRBV4-3 with TRBJ1-2; a weak D match, TRBD1 (5 bases). CDR1 is LGHNA and CDR2 is YSLEER in the germline V gene. The CDR3 has 14 amino acids. In nucleotides, the CDR3 is TGCGCTAGCAGCCAAGGGGTGACAAACTATGGCTACACCTTC. This encodes CASSQGVTNYGYTF.

The chain is built from TRBV14 and TRBJ2-1; 9 bases agree with TRBD1. V gave up 5 bases and J gave up 4 bases; unmatched junction bases: 12. There are 17 residues in the CDR3. Germline values: CDR1 SGHDN, CDR2 FVKESK. This chain's CDR3 is CASSKRRGQGSYNEQFF. For the CDR3, the DNA is TGTGCCAGCAGCAAGAGAAGGGGACAGGGATCTTACAATGAGCAGTTCTTC.

The chain recombines TRBV11-1 with TRBJ2-5; 9 bases map to TRBD1. With 5 bases clipped from V and 3 bases from J, the junction kept 1 base outside the gene matches. Per germline, CDR1 SGHAT and CDR2 FQDESV (reference sequence). The CDR3 has 13 residues. The CDR3 region is CASSRQGEETQYF. The CDR3 coding sequence is TGTGCCAGCAGCCGACAGGGGGAAGAGACCCAGTACTTC.

V and J are TRBV19 and TRBJ1-2; 8 bases agree with TRBD1. CDR3 length: 16 residues. Germline lookup yields CDR1 LNHDA and CDR2 SQIVND (reference sequence). The CDR3 DNA sequence: TGTGCTACCCGGGACAGGCAAATCGGACAGAGGTGGGGCTACACCTTC. Its translation: CATRDRQIGQRWGYTF.

The chain uses TRBV11-1 and TRBJ2-3; D remains ambiguous. The CDR3 totals 14 residues. Per germline, CDR1 SGHAT and CDR2 FQDESV (reference sequence). V gave up 1 base and J gave up 3 bases, with 8 bases separating them. The CDR3 reads CASSLVAVTDTQYF. The CDR3 region has the DNA TGTGCCAGCAGCTTAGTTGCGGTAACAGATACGCAGTATTTT.

In its sample, this clone was seen a few times. The chain couples TRBV4-1 to TRBJ1-1, with 10 nucleotides matching TRBD1. The V gene end was trimmed by 6 bases and the J gene end by 2 bases; junction bases not matched to a gene: 9. The CDR3 is 16 residues long. The germline V gene encodes CDR1 MGHRA and CDR2 YSYEKL. CDR3 coding DNA: TGCGCCAGCAGTGCCGGACAGGGGGTGTACAACACTGAAGCTTTCTTT. It yields the protein CASSAGQGVYNTEAFF.

The chain links TRBV2 to TRBJ2-3; 9 bases are shared with TRBD2. CDR1 and CDR2 (germline): SNHLY, FYNNEI. J lost 0 bases, V lost 5 bases, and 9 bases had no gene match. This CDR3 has 17 amino acids. CDR3: CASSRTSGRLSTDTQYF. In DNA, the CDR3 is TGTGCCAGCAGTAGGACAAGCGGGAGGTTGAGCACAGATACGCAGTATTTT. The full variable domain, completed using reference TRBV2 and TRBJ2-3, is EPEVTQTPSHQVTQMGQEVILRCVPISNHLYFYWYRQILGQKVEFLVSFYNNEISEKSEIFDDQFSVERPDGSNFTLKIRSTKLEDSAMYFCASSRTSGRLSTDTQYFGPGTRLTVL.

V is TRBV30 and J is TRBJ2-3; 8 nucleotides line up with TRBD1. The CDR3 sequence is 14 residues long. In germline, CDR1 is GTSNPN, CDR2 SVGIG (reference sequence). J lost 4 bases, V lost 4 bases, and 7 bases had no gene match. The CDR3 loop reads CAWTFGQGPDTQYF. The CDR3 DNA follows: TGTGCCTGGACCTTCGGACAGGGCCCAGATACGCAGTATTTT.

The rearrangement joins TRBV7-3 to TRBJ2-1, with a weak D call TRBD2 (5 bases). CDR1 and CDR2 (germline): SGHTA, FQGTGA. This CDR3 contains 16 residues. V was shortened by 2 bases and J by 0 bases, with 11 bases between the two germline ends. The DNA of the CDR3 is TGTGCCAGCAGCTTAGAGGGCGGGTACTCCTACAATGAGCAGTTCTTC. Its translation is CASSLEGGYSYNEQFF.

This clone was detected a few times. The genes are TRBV7-3 and TRBJ2-3; 10 bases align to TRBD2. There are 17 residues in the CDR3. Germline V gene sequence: CDR1 SGHTA, CDR2 FQGTGA. The junction had 8 bases not matched to a gene; V was cut back by 1 base and J by 4 bases. The DNA of the CDR3 is TGTGCCAGCAGCTTAATGGCTAGCGGGAGTACGGCAGATACGCAGTATTTT. This encodes CASSLMASGSTADTQYF.

This chain links TRBV2 with TRBJ2-7, with D possibly matching TRBD1 (6 bases). The CDR3 is 14 amino acids. Germline values: CDR1 SNHLY, CDR2 FYNNEI. V lost 6 bases to trimming and J lost 1 base, with 13 bases between them. The CDR3 DNA follows: TGTGCCAGCAGAGCCCGGGACATTTCCTACGAGCAGTACTTC. Translated: CASRARDISYEQYF.

This chain links TRBV5-1 with TRBJ2-7, with 10 bases aligning to TRBD1. Germline V gene data show CDR1 as SGHRS and CDR2 as YFSETQ. With 1 base clipped from V and 7 bases from J, the junction kept 11 bases outside the gene matches. The CDR3 runs 16 residues. The CDR3 region has the DNA TGCGCCAGCAGCTTGACCCCGGGACAGGGGTATGGGGAGCAGTACTTC. Translation: CASSLTPGQGYGEQYF. The whole variable domain, remainder taken from reference TRBV5-1 and TRBJ2-7, is KAGVTQTPRYLIKTRGQQVTLSCSPISGHRSVSWYQQTPGQGLQFLFEYFSETQRNKGNFPGRFSGRQFSNSRSEMNVSTLELGDSALYLCASSLTPGQGYGEQYFGPGTRLTVT.